Listed below are T cell receptor beta chains from one sample, sequenced in a study of a mutant IDH1 vaccine in newly diagnosed glioma. The antigens of these receptors remain unknown. The table came from immunoSEQ multiplex PCR; TCRdb's copy has only in-frame clones and leaves some out. This sample has fewer than 45,000 clones, with 78% found just once. The input for sequencing was PBMCs, taken from a glioma patient whose treatment included an IDH1 peptide vaccine. Receptors were obtained from a woman aged 40 to 50 with glioma. Some clones in this sample may be carry-over from other donors' samples. Both conserved end residues are part of each CDR3. Fields, in order: CDR3 length, clone size, V gene, J gene, D gene, CDR3 protein. The D gene is left open where the match is weak. Clone sizes are given selectively: once, few, many, or a class where the clone is expanded.

14	-	TRBV6-1	TRBJ2-7	-	CASSVRPAGYEQYF
11	-	TRBV27	TRBJ2-2	-	CASSYTGELFF
13	once	TRBV27	TRBJ1-3	-	CASRRRGENTIYF
15	-	TRBV4-1	TRBJ2-1	TRBD2	CASSQGTSGRNEQFF
13	-	TRBV6-5	TRBJ2-2	-	CASSYTRAGELFF
16	-	TRBV7-2	TRBJ1-1	-	CASSRRQGPGRPEAFF
12	-	TRBV28	TRBJ1-2	-	CASSFARYGYTF
15	-	TRBV7-3	TRBJ1-2	-	CASSLPGDTDYGYTF
11	-	TRBV20-1	TRBJ1-2	-	CSARVTGRLIF
15	-	TRBV7-2	TRBJ1-2	-	CASSLEVNPNYGYTF
14	-	TRBV2	TRBJ2-1	TRBD2	CATGAGGPYNEQFF
13	-	TRBV7-8	TRBJ1-5	-	CASGVYSNQPQHF
15	-	TRBV25-1	TRBJ2-2	-	CASSEARGNTGELFF
17	-	TRBV5-1	TRBJ2-7	-	CASSLAKFGGSSYEQYF
15	-	TRBV5-5	TRBJ1-3	-	CASSSRVVRGNTIYF
15	few	TRBV27	TRBJ2-7	-	CASSLRSSISYEQYF
15	-	TRBV18	TRBJ2-1	-	CASSTLLGEYNEQFF
14	-	TRBV11-2	TRBJ1-1	-	CASTGGRSITEAFF
15	-	TRBV5-6	TRBJ1-6	-	CASSFDGRDNSPLHF
12	once	TRBV29-1	TRBJ1-2	-	CSVHGGSYGYTF
14	-	TRBV10-3	TRBJ2-3	TRBD2	CALSVGGGVDTQYF
14	-	TRBV4-1	TRBJ2-1	TRBD1	CASSQGQGAEEQFF
12	-	TRBV29-1	TRBJ2-3	-	CSISASTDTQYF
15	-	TRBV19	TRBJ2-5	-	CASSIGGSRRETQYF
11	few	TRBV28	TRBJ1-2	-	CASGANYGYTF
16	-	TRBV7-6	TRBJ2-7	-	CASSLGAQGRGYEQYF
17	once	TRBV19	TRBJ2-3	TRBD2	CASSPDGGGTATDTQYF
16	-	TRBV9	TRBJ1-2	-	CASSAFSREGGYGYTF
16	few	TRBV28	TRBJ1-5	TRBD1	CASASKQGIPNQPQHF
14	-	TRBV10-3	TRBJ2-5	TRBD2	CAIRASGGQETQYF
15	-	TRBV14	TRBJ2-2	-	CASSQDVYPVGELFF